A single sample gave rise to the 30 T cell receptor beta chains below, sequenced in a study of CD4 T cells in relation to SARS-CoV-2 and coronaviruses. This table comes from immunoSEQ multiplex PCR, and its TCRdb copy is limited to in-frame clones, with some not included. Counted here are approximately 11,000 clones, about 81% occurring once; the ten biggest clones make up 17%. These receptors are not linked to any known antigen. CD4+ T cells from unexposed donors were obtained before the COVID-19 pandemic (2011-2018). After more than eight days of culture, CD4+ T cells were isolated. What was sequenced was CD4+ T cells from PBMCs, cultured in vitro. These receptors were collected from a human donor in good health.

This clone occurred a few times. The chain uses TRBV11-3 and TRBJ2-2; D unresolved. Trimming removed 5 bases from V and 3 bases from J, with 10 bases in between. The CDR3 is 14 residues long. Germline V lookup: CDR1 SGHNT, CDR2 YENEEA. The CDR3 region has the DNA TGTGCCAGCAGCCTCTTTGGGGACACCGGGGAGCTGTTTTTT. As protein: CASSLFGDTGELFF.

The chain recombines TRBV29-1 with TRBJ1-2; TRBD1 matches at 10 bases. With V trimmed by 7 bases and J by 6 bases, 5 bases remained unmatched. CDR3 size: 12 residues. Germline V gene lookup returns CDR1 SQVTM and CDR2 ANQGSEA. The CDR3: CSEGTGEDGYTF. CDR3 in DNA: TGCAGCGAAGGGACAGGGGAAGATGGCTACACCTTC.

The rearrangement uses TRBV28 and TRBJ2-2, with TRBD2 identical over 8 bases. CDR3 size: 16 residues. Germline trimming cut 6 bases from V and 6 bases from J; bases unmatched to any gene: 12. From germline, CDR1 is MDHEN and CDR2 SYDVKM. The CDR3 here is CASSAAGTSSSGELFF. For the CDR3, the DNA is TGTGCCAGCAGCGCCGCCGGGACTAGTTCCTCCGGGGAGCTGTTTTTT.

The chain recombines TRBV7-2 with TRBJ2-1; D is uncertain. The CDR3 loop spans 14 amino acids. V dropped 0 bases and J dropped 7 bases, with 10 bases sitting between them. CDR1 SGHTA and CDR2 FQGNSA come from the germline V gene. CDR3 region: CASSLAALVNEQFF. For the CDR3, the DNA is TGTGCCAGCAGCTTAGCGGCGCTAGTTAATGAGCAGTTCTTC.

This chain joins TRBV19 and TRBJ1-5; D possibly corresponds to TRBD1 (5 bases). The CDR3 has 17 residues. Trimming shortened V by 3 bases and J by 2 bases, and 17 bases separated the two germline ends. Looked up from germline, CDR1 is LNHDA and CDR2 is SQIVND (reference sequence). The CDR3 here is CASSISSAVGRNQPQHF. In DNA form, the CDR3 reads TGTGCCAGTAGTATCTCATCGGCCGTGGGACGCAATCAGCCCCAGCATTTT.

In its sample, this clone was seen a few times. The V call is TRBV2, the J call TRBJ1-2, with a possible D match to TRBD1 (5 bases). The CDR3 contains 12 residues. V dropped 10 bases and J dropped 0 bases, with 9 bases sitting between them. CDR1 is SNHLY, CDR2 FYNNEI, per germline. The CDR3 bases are TGTGCCATCAAGGACACTAACTATGGCTACACCTTC. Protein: CAIKDTNYGYTF.

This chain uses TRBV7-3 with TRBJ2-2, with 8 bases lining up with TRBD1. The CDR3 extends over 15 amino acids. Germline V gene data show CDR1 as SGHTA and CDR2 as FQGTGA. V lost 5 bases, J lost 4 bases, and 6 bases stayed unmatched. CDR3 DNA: TGTGCCAGCAGCCGCGGACAGGGCGGCACCGGGGAGCTGTTTTTT. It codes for CASSRGQGGTGELFF.

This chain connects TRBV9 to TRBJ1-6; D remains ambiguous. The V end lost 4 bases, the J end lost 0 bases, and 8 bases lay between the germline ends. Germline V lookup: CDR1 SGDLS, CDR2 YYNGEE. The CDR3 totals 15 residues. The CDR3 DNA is TGTGCCAGCAGCTTTACCAGCTCCTATAATTCACCCCTCCACTTT. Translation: CASSFTSSYNSPLHF.

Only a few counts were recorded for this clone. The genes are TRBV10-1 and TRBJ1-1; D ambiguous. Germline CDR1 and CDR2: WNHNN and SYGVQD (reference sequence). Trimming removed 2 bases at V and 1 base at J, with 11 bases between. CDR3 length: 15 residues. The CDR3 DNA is TGCGCCAGCAGTGAGAGAGTCACTACGAACACTGAAGCTTTCTTT. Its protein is CASSERVTTNTEAFF.

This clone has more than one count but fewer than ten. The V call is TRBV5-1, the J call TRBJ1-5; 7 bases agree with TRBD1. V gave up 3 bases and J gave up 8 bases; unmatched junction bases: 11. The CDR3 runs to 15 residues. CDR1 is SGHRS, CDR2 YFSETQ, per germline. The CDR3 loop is CASSWGDSWGEPQHF. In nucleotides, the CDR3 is TGCGCCAGCAGCTGGGGGGACAGTTGGGGCGAGCCCCAGCATTTT.

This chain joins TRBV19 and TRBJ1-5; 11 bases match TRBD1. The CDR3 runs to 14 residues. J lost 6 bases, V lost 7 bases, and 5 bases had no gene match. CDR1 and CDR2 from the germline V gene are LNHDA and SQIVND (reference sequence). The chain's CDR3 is CASNGQGASQPQHF. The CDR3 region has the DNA TGTGCCAGTAACGGACAGGGGGCCTCTCAGCCCCAGCATTTT.

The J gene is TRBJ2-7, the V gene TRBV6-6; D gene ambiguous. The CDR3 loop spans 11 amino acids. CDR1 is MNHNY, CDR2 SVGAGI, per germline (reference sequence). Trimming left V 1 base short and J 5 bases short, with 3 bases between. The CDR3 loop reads CASSYFDEQYF. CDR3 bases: TGTGCCAGCAGTTACTTCGACGAGCAGTACTTC.

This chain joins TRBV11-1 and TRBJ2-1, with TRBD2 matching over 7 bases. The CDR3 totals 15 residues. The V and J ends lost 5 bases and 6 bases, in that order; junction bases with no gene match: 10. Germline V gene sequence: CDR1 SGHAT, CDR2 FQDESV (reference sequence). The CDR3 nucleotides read TGTGCCAGCAGCGGAGCGGGGCGACCCATCAATGAGCAGTTCTTC. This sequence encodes CASSGAGRPINEQFF.

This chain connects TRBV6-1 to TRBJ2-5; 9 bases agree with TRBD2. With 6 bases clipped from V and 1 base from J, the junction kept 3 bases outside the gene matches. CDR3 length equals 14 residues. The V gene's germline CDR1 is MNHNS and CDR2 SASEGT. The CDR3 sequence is CASRPAGGQETQYF. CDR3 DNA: TGTGCCAGCAGACCAGCGGGGGGCCAAGAGACCCAGTACTTC.

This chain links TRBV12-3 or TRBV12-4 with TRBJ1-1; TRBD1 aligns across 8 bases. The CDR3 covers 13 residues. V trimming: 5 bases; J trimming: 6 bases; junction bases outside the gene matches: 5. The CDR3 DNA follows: TGTGCCAGCAGTGGACAGGGTCGCTCTGAAGCTTTCTTT. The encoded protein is CASSGQGRSEAFF.

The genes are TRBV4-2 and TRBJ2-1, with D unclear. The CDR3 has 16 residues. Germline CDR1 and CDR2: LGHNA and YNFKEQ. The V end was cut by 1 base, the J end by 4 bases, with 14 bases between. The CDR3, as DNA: TGTGCCAGCAGCCAAGTTGGCACAACGACGTACAATGAGCAGTTCTTC. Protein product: CASSQVGTTTYNEQFF.

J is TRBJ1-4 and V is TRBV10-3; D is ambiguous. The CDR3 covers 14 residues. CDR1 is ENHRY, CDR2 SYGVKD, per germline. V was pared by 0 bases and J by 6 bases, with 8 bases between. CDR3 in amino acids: CAISESDGDEKLFF. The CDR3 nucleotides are TGTGCCATCAGTGAGTCTGATGGAGATGAAAAACTGTTTTTT.

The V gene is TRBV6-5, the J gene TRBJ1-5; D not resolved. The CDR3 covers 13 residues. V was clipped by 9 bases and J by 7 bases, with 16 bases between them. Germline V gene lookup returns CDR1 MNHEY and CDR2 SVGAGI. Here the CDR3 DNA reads TGTGCCAGTTCATTTTTCGGTGGGCAGCCCCAGCATTTT. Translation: CASSFFGGQPQHF.

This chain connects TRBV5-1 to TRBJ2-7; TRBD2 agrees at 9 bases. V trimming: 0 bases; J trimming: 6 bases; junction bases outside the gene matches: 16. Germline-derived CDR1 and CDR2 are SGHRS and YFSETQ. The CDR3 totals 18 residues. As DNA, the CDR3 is TGCGCCAGCAGCTTGGAGTTCGCAGCGGGAGGCCCCCGGGGCGAGCAGTACTTC. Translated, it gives CASSLEFAAGGPRGEQYF.

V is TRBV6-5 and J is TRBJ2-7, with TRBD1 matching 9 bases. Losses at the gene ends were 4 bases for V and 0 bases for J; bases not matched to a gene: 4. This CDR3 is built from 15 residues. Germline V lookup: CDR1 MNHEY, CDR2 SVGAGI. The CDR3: CASSSGTGSSYEQYF. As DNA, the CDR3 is TGTGCCAGCAGTTCCGGGACAGGGAGCTCCTACGAGCAGTACTTC.

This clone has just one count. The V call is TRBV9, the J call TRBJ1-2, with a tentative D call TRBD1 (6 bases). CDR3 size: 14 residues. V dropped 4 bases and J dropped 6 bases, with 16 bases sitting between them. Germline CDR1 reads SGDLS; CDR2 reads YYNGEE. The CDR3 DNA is TGTGCCAGCAGCCCCTCCGGGGGGGGGCATGGCTACACCTTC. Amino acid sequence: CASSPSGGGHGYTF.

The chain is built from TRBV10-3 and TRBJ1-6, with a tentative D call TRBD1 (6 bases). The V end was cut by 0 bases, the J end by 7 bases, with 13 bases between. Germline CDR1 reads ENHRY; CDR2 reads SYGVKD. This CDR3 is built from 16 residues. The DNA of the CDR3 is TGTGCCATCAGTGAGTCGACCGCAGGGGAAAATTCACCCCTCCACTTT. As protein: CAISESTAGENSPLHF.

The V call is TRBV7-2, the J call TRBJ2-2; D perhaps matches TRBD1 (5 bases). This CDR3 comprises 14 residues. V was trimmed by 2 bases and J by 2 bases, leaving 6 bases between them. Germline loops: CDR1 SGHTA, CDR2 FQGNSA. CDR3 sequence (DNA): TGTGCCAGCAGCTTACAGGGAAACACCGGGGAGCTGTTTTTT. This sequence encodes CASSLQGNTGELFF.

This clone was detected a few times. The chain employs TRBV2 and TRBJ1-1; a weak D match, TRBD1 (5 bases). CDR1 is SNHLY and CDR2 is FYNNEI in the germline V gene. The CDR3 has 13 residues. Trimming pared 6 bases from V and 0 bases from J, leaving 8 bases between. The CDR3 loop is CASRDNMNTEAFF. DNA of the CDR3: TGTGCCAGCAGGGACAACATGAACACTGAAGCTTTCTTT.

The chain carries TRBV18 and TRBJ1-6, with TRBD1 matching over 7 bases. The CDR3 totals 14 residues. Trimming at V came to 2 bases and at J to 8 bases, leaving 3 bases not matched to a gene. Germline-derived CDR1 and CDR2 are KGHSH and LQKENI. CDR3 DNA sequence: TGTGCCAGCTCACCAGAGACAGGGTATTCACCCCTCCACTTT. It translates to CASSPETGYSPLHF.

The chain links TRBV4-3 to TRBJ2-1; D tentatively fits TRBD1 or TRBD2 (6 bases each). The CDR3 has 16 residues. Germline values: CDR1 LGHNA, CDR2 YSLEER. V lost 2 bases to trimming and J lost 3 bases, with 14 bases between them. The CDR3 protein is CASSQSSGAFYNEQFF. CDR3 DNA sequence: TGCGCCAGCAGCCAATCGTCGGGGGCCTTCTACAATGAGCAGTTCTTC.

This chain's CDR3 is CASTDRGRFSQPQHF. The DNA of the CDR3 is TGTGCCAGCACGGACAGGGGGCGCTTCTCTCAGCCCCAGCATTTT. The gene calls are TRBV6-6 and TRBJ1-5, with 11 positions matching TRBD1. The CDR3 covers 15 residues. Germline lookup yields CDR1 MNHNY and CDR2 SVGAGI (reference sequence). V was pared by 7 bases and J by 6 bases, with 8 bases of the junction left unmatched.

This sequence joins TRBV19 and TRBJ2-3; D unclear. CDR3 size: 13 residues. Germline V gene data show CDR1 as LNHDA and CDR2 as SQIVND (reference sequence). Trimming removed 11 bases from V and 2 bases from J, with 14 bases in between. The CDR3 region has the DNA TGTGCCTCCGCCCCCGGCATCACAGATACGCAGTATTTT. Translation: CASAPGITDTQYF.

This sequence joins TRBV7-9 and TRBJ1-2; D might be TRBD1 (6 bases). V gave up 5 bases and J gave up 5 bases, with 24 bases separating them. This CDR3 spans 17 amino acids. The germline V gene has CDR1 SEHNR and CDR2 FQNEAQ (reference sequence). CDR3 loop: CASSTSAIRGPTYGYTF. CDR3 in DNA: TGTGCCAGCAGCACTAGCGCGATCCGGGGGCCGACTTATGGCTACACCTTC.

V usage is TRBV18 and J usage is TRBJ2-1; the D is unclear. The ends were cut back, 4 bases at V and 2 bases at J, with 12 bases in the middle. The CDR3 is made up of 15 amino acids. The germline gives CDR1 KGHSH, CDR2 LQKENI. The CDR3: CASSLLQEAYNEQFF. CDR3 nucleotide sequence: TGTGCCAGCTCACTACTGCAGGAAGCCTACAATGAGCAGTTCTTC.